This T cell receptor (beta chain) was identified during a study of blood T cell repertoires in COVID-19. The CDR3 runs 15 residues. Trimming shortened V by 0 bases and J by 2 bases, and 11 bases separated the two germline ends. CDR1 and CDR2 from the germline V gene are SGHRS and YFSETQ. Measured with immunoSEQ multiplex PCR; TCRdb has only the in-frame clones, and not every one. The data contain roughly 17,000 clones, roughly nine tenths of them singletons. The TCR was taken from an elderly man with acute or convalescent COVID-19. The source material was peripheral blood. This chain uses TRBV5-1 with TRBJ1-1; no definite D call. Written as DNA, the CDR3 is TGCGCCAGCAGCTTGGTGTCCCAGATAAACACTGAAGCTTTCTTT. Its protein product is CASSLVSQINTEAFF.